This TCR beta chain came from a study of blood T cell repertoires in COVID-19. Study details: The United States, Italy and Spain were the sources of the acute and convalescent COVID-19 samples. The analysed material was cDNA or gDNA that came from T cells, B-cell-depleted T cells, or PBMCs.

The ends were cut back, 3 bases at V and 5 bases at J, with 12 bases in the middle. The CDR3 has 14 amino acids. The V gene's germline CDR1 is SGHDT and CDR2 YYEEEE. The repertoire was sequenced with immunoSEQ multiplex PCR; TCRdb's copy has only in-frame clones and lacks some. There are about 230,000 clones in the sample; around 81% occur only once, and less than 5.5% lies in the top ten. The sequence was obtained from a man aged 50-59 years with active or convalescent COVID-19. The sample comprised peripheral blood. The rearrangement links TRBV5-6 to TRBJ1-5; tentatively, D is TRBD1 (6 bases). This CDR3 reads CASSSRTVHQPQHF. In DNA, the CDR3 is TGTGCCAGCAGCTCCCGGACAGTCCATCAGCCCCAGCATTTT.